This passage covers 9 T cell receptor beta chains from one sample sequenced in a study of blood T cells in healthy people across ages. Primers used in a second PCR of roughly 6 to 12 cycles were a sample-barcoded 5' primer and a J-beta primer mix. TCRdb independently ran MiXCR on the 5' RACE reads; one entry per CDR3 protein. The sample holds some 930,000 distinct CDR3 sequences, roughly 29% seen once. The data also belong to a second study, concerning T cells of mothers and their children.

Sample: blood. All receptors derive from a woman aged 40 to 50 in good health.

The table lists this clonotype with a few counts. The chain has TRBV6-5 and TRBJ2-6; 9 bases match TRBD1. V was clipped by 2 bases and J by 3 bases; unmatched bases: 11. Germline CDR1 is MNHEY and CDR2 is SVGAGI. The CDR3 spans 19 residues. In DNA form, the CDR3 reads TGTGCCAGCAGTTACGTTGGGACAGGGACGGCGGGTGGGGCCAACGTCCTGACTTTC. It specifies CASSYVGTGTAGGANVLTF.

This clonotype was detected a few times. This chain joins TRBV7-2 and TRBJ2-3; 12 nucleotides align to TRBD2. CDR1 is SGHTA and CDR2 is FQGNSA in the germline V gene. This CDR3 comprises 16 residues. V lost 8 bases, J lost 5 bases, and 11 bases stayed unmatched. This CDR3 reads CASRQLAGGQEDTQYF. DNA of the CDR3: TGTGCCAGCCGACAACTAGCGGGGGGCCAGGAAGATACGCAGTATTTT.

The chain has TRBV12-3 or TRBV12-4 and TRBJ1-2; a weak D match, TRBD1 (5 bases). V lost 3 bases, J lost 6 bases, and 11 bases lay in between. This CDR3 is built from 13 residues. CDR3 amino acids: CASSFGTSDGYTF. The CDR3 DNA reads as TGTGCCAGCAGTTTCGGGACTTCGGATGGCTACACCTTC.

The chain recombines TRBV20-1 with TRBJ2-3; perhaps TRBD2 as D (7 bases). Germline lookup yields CDR1 DFQATT and CDR2 SNEGSKA (reference sequence). The germline V and J ends were trimmed by 1 base and 0 bases, with 23 bases remaining between them. This CDR3 region has 19 residues. In DNA, the CDR3 is TGCAGTGCTAGAGCGGCTAGCGCGGGGGCCGTCTTTAGCACAGATACGCAGTATTTT. Amino acid sequence: CSARAASAGAVFSTDTQYF.

This clonotype was recorded a few times. The chain is built from TRBV19 and TRBJ2-5; D ambiguous. V lost 4 bases to trimming and J lost 13 bases, with 16 bases between them. This CDR3 comprises 12 residues. The germline V gene encodes CDR1 LNHDA and CDR2 SQIVND (reference sequence). The CDR3 loop is CASSKENGRTYF. Written as DNA, the CDR3 is TGTGCCAGTAGTAAGGAGAACGGCCGCACGTACTTC.

CDR3 nucleotides: TGTGCCAGCAGTAAAGACAGGGGCCTCGCAGGAGTTCACTATGGCTACACCTTC. This gives the protein CASSKDRGLAGVHYGYTF. The chain uses TRBV27 and TRBJ1-2, with 8 nucleotides matching TRBD1. V lost 5 bases and J lost 3; bases outside the gene matches: 17. The CDR3 is made up of 18 amino acids. Germline CDR1 reads MNHEY; CDR2 reads SMNVEV (reference sequence).

This sequence joins TRBV6-1 and TRBJ2-3; no clear D. The CDR3 has 14 amino acids. V lost 11 bases and J 0 bases, leaving 15 bases between the germline ends. Germline CDR1 reads MNHNS; CDR2 reads SASEGT. The CDR3 spells CAGTFSVSTDTQYF. The CDR3 DNA is TGTGCCGGCACCTTTTCCGTAAGCACAGATACGCAGTATTTT.

This clonotype has more than one count but fewer than ten. The chain couples TRBV7-2 to TRBJ2-1; no firm D call. The CDR3 sequence is 15 residues long. Germline V gene lookup returns CDR1 SGHTA and CDR2 FQGNSA. V was shortened by 2 bases and J by 0 bases, with 8 bases between the two germline ends. For the CDR3, the DNA is TGTGCCAGCAGCTTACAGGAGAGCTCCTACAATGAGCAGTTCTTC. This codes for CASSLQESSYNEQFF.

The rearrangement uses TRBV27 and TRBJ2-1; D might be TRBD2 (5 bases). Per germline, CDR1 MNHEY and CDR2 SMNVEV (reference sequence). The CDR3 runs 15 residues. V lost 5 bases and J lost 5, with 16 bases in between. The CDR3 region is CASSALAGYNNEQFF. DNA of the CDR3: TGTGCCAGCAGTGCCTTGGCGGGTTACAACAATGAGCAGTTCTTC.